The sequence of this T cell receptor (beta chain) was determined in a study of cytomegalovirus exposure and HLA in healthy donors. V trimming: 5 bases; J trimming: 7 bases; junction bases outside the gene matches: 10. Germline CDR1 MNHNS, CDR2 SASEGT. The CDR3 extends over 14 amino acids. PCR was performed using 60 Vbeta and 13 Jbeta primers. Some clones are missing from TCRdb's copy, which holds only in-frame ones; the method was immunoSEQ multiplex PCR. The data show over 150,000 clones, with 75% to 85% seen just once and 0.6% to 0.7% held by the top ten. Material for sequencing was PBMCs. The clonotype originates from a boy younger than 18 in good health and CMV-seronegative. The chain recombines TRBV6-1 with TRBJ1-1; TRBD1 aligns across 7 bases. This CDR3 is CASSTTGFVVEAFF. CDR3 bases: TGTGCCAGCAGTACGACAGGGTTTGTCGTTGAAGCTTTCTTT.